Shown below are 17 T cell receptor beta chains from a single sample sequenced in a study of beta chain features in type 1 diabetes. Whole-study results and caveats: Shortening that was moderate but significant affected the TCRB CDR3s of Type 1 diabetes patients in all four CD4+ subsets.

These receptors are not linked to any known antigen. The sequenced template was cDNA made from the entire isolated RNA. The method was immunoSEQ multiplex PCR; TCRdb's version includes in-frame clones alone and lacks a portion of them. Of tens of thousands of clones in the sample, around 49% were seen once. Specimen: central memory CD4+ T cells from blood. These receptors all stem from a man aged 30 to 39 with type 1 diabetes.

The chain recombines TRBV11-2 with TRBJ1-6, with D uncertain. The CDR3 spans 14 residues. Trimming removed 5 bases at V and 5 bases at J, with 10 bases between. Germline assignment: CDR1 SGHAT and CDR2 FQNNGV. The CDR3 coding sequence is TGTGCCAGCAGCCCCGCGGCTAATAATTCACCCCTCCACTTT. Translated: CASSPAANNSPLHF.

V is TRBV20-1 and J is TRBJ2-7, with 10 nucleotides matching TRBD2. This CDR3 has 11 amino acids. Trimming cost V 7 bases and J 5 bases; bases outside gene matches: 2. Germline lookup yields CDR1 DFQATT and CDR2 SNEGSKA (reference sequence). Written as DNA, the CDR3 is TGCAGTGGGAGCGGGGGGGACGAGCAGTACTTC. This encodes CSGSGGDEQYF.

The rearrangement links TRBV7-8 to TRBJ2-7; tentatively, D is TRBD2 (5 bases). This CDR3 is built from 17 residues. CDR1 SGHVS and CDR2 FQNEAQ come from the germline V gene. Between the trimmed V and J ends, which lost 3 bases and 5 bases, there was a span of 23 bases. CDR3 coding DNA: TGTGCCAGCAGCTTTTCCAGTGTGGTGGTCCGGAGGAACGAGCAGTACTTC. Its protein product is CASSFSSVVVRRNEQYF.

V usage is TRBV19 and J usage is TRBJ2-1, with TRBD2 identical over 8 bases. This CDR3 has 18 amino acids. J gave up 4 bases and V 3 bases, and 14 bases lay outside the gene matches. Germline assignment: CDR1 LNHDA and CDR2 SQIVND (reference sequence). The CDR3 reads CASSIILAENRDYNEQFF. In DNA form, the CDR3 reads TGTGCCAGTAGTATTATACTAGCGGAGAATCGGGATTACAATGAGCAGTTCTTC.

The CDR3 loop reads CASSLGDDNPGGYTF. CDR3 sequence (DNA): TGTGCCAGCAGCTTGGGCGACGACAATCCTGGCGGCTACACCTTC. The V and J genes are TRBV5-8 and TRBJ1-2, with D uncertain. The CDR3 extends over 15 amino acids. Trimming pared 0 bases from V and 8 bases from J, leaving 17 bases between. The germline V gene encodes CDR1 SGHTS and CDR2 YDEGEE. Complete variable domain (other parts from reference TRBV5-8 and TRBJ1-2): EAGVTQSPTHLIKTRGQQATLRCSPISGHTSVYWYQQALGLGLQFLLWYDEGEERNRGNFPPRFSGRQFPNYSSELNVNALELEDSALYLCASSLGDDNPGGYTFGSGTRLTVV.

About this clone itself: An end of the junction does not agree with germline; a read error may underlie this. V and J are TRBV7-7 and TRBJ2-1; D is perhaps TRBD2 (7 bases). CDR1 SSHAT and CDR2 FNYEAQ come from the germline V gene (reference sequence). The CDR3 has 17 amino acids. The CDR3 DNA is TGTGCTAGCAGCTCGCTGGGGGGGCAGCAGGCCTACAATGAGCAGTTCTTC. Protein product: CASSSLGGQQAYNEQFF.

This clone was observed a single time. This chain joins TRBV5-6 and TRBJ2-1, with a tentative D call TRBD1 (6 bases). The V end lost 4 bases, the J end lost 9 bases, and 14 bases lay between the germline ends. Germline CDR1 is SGHDT and CDR2 is YYEEEE. This CDR3 has 13 residues. CDR3 loop: CASSILQGFEQFF. CDR3 DNA sequence: TGTGCCAGCAGCATACTACAGGGTTTTGAGCAGTTCTTC.

V is TRBV4-2 and J is TRBJ1-1; unclear D gene. V was pared by 4 bases and J by 1 base, with 13 bases between. There are 15 residues in the CDR3. CDR1 and CDR2 from the germline V gene are LGHNA and YNFKEQ. The DNA of the CDR3 is TGTGCCAGCAGCCCTTTAACAGTTCCGAACACTGAAGCTTTCTTT. The encoded protein is CASSPLTVPNTEAFF.

This chain links TRBV6-5 with TRBJ2-7; 12 bases line up with TRBD2. V shed 4 bases and J 0 bases; nucleotides not matched to a gene: 1. CDR3 length: 15 residues. Germline V gives CDR1 MNHEY, CDR2 SVGAGI. The CDR3 reads CASSSTSGSSYEQYF. Written as DNA, the CDR3 is TGTGCCAGCAGTTCGACTAGCGGGAGCTCCTACGAGCAGTACTTC.

As for this clone: Other DNA sequences in the sample encode the same CDR3. This chain's CDR3 is CASSEPGQGGEQYF. The CDR3 coding sequence is TGTGCCAGCAGTGAACCGGGACAGGGGGGTGAGCAGTACTTC. This chain connects TRBV6-1 to TRBJ2-7; 11 bases align to TRBD1. Trimming removed 2 bases from V and 7 bases from J; junction bases left unmatched: 4. The CDR3 consists of 14 residues. Germline CDR1 is MNHNS and CDR2 is SASEGT.

This clone has a handful of counts. This rearrangement joins TRBV29-1 to TRBJ2-5, with TRBD2 matching over 13 bases. Germline-derived CDR1 and CDR2 are SQVTM and ANQGSEA. The CDR3 is 16 residues long. V gave up 2 bases and J gave up 4 bases; unmatched junction bases: 7. This CDR3 is CSVERTSGSFGETQYF. The DNA of the CDR3 is TGCAGCGTTGAACGGACTAGCGGGAGTTTTGGAGAGACCCAGTACTTC.

The V call is TRBV5-1, the J call TRBJ1-6; 8 nucleotides match TRBD1. The V and J ends lost 3 bases and 9 bases, in that order; junction bases with no gene match: 8. The V gene's germline CDR1 is SGHRS and CDR2 YFSETQ. This CDR3 has 15 residues. The CDR3 region is CASSSRGQGGSPLHF. CDR3 DNA sequence: TGCGCCAGCAGCTCCAGGGGGCAGGGAGGTTCACCCCTCCACTTT.

The chain combines TRBV10-3 with TRBJ2-2; TRBD1 matches at 11 bases. Germline V gene data show CDR1 as ENHRY and CDR2 as SYGVKD. The length of the CDR3 is 14 residues. The ends lost 7 bases at V and 6 bases at J; junction bases unmatched: 4. The CDR3 DNA reads TGTGCCATCACTGTGGGACAGGGGGCCGGGGAGCTGTTTTTT. This codes for CAITVGQGAGELFF.

The V and J genes are TRBV6-1 and TRBJ2-3; possibly TRBD2 for D (7 bases). This CDR3 spans 14 amino acids. Germline V gene data show CDR1 as MNHNS and CDR2 as SASEGT. V was cut by 3 bases and J by 2 bases, with 9 bases left in between. CDR3 residues: CASSDGGHTDTQYF. As DNA, the CDR3 is TGTGCCAGCAGTGACGGGGGGCACACAGATACGCAGTATTTT.

V and J are TRBV4-1 and TRBJ1-1, with D possibly being TRBD1 (5 bases). The V and J ends lost 4 bases and 0 bases respectively, with 18 bases between them. The CDR3 totals 17 residues. Germline lookup yields CDR1 MGHRA and CDR2 YSYEKL. CDR3 sequence reads: CASSRGGRGSMNTEAFF. The CDR3, as DNA: TGCGCCAGCAGCCGGGGAGGCCGGGGCAGCATGAACACTGAAGCTTTCTTT.

The chain joins TRBV5-1 to TRBJ2-1, with D maybe TRBD2 (5 bases). The ends were cut back, 2 bases at V and 6 bases at J, with 9 bases in the middle. CDR3 length equals 13 residues. The germline V gene encodes CDR1 SGHRS and CDR2 YFSETQ. The CDR3 DNA reads as TGCGCCAGCAGCTTCGCCGAGGGCAATGAGCAGTTCTTC. It specifies CASSFAEGNEQFF.

The chain couples TRBV30 to TRBJ2-7; weak D call: TRBD2 (6 bases). V was trimmed by 4 bases and J by 4 bases, leaving 14 bases between them. This CDR3 is 13 amino acids long. In germline, CDR1 is GTSNPN, CDR2 SVGIG (reference sequence). The CDR3 sequence: CAWKNAGRYEQYF. CDR3 nucleotides: TGTGCCTGGAAGAATGCAGGGAGGTACGAGCAGTACTTC.